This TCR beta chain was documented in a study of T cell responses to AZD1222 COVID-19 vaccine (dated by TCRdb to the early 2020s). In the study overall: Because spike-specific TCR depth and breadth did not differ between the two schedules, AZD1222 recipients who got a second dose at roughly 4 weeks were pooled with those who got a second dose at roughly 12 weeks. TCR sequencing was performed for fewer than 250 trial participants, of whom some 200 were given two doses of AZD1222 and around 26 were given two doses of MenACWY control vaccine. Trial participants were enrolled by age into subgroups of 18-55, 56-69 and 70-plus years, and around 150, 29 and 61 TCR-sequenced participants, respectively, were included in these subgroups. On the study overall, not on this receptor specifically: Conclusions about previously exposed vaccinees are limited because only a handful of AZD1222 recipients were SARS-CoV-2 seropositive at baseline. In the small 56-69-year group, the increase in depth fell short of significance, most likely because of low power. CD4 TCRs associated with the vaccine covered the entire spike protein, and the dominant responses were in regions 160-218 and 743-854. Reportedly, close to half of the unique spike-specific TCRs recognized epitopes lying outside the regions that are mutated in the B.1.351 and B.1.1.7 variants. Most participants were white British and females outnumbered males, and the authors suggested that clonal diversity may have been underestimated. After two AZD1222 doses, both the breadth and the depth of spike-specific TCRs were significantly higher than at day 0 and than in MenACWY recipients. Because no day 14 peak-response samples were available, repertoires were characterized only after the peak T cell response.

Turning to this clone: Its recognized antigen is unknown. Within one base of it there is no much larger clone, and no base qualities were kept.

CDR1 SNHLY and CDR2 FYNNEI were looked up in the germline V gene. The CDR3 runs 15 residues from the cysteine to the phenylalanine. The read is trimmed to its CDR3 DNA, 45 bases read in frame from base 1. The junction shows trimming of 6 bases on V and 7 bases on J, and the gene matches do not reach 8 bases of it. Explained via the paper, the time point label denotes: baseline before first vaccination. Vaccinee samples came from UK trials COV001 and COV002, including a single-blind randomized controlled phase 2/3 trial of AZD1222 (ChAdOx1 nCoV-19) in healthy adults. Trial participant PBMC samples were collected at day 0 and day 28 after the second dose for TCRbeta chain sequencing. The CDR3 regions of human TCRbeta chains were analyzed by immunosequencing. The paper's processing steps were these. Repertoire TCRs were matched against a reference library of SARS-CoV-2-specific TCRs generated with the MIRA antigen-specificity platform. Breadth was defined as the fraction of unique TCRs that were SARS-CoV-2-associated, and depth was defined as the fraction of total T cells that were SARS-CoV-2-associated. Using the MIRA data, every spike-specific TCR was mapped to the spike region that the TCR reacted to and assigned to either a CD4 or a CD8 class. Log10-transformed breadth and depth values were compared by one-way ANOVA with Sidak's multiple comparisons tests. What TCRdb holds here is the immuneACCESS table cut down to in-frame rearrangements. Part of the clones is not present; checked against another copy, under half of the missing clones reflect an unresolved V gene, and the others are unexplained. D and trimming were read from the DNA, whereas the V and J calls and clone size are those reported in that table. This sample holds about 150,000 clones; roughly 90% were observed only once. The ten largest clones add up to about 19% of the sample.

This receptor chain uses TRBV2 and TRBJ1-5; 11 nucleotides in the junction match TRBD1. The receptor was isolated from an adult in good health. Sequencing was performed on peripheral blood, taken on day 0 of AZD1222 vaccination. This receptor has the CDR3 CASRLIGTGGQPQHF. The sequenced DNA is TGTGCCAGCAGGCTTATAGGGACAGGGGGACAGCCCCAGCATTTT.